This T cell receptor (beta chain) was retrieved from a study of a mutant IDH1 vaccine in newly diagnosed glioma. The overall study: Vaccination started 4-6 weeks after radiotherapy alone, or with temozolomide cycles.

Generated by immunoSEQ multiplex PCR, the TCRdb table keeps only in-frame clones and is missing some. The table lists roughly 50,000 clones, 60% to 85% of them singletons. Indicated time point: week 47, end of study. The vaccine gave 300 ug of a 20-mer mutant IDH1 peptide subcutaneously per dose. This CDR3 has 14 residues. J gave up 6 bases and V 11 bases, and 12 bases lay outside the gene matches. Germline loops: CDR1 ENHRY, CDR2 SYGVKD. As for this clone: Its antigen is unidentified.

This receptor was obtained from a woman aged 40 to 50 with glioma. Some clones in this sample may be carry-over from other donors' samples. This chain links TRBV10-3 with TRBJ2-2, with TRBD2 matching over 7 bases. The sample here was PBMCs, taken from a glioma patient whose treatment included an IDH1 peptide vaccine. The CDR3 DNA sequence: TGTGCCGCCACTGCTCGCGGGGGTCCCGGGGAGCTGTTTTTT. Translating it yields CAATARGGPGELFF.